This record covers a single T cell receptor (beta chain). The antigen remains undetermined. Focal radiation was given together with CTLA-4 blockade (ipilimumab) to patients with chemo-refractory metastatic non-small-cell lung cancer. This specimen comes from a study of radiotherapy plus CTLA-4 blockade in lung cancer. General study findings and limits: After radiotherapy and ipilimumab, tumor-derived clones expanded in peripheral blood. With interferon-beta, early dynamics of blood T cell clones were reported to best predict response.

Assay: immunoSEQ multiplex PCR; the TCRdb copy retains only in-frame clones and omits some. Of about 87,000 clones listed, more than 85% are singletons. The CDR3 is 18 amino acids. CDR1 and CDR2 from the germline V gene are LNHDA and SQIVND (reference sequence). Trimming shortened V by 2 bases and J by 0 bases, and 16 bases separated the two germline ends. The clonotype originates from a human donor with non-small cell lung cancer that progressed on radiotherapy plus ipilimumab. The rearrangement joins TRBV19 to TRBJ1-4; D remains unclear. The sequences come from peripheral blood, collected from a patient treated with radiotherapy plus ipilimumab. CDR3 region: CASSIRSTAFATNEKLFF. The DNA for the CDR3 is TGTGCCAGTAGTATAAGAAGTACAGCCTTCGCAACTAATGAAAAACTGTTTTTT.